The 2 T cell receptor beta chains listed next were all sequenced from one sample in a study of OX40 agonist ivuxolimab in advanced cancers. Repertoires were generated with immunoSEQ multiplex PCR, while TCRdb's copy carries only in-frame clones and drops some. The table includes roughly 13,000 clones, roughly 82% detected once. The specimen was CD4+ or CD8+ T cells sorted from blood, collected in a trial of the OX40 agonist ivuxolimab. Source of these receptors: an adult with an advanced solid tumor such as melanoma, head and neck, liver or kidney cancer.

The chain's CDR3 is CASSDPSPPADEQYF. CDR3 DNA: TGTGCCAGCAGTGACCCTAGCCCCCCCGCCGACGAGCAGTACTTC. The gene calls are TRBV6-1 and TRBJ2-7; D is perhaps TRBD2 (5 bases). This CDR3 comprises 15 residues. V lost 3 bases and J lost 5, with 17 bases in between. CDR1 and CDR2 (germline): MNHNS, SASEGT.

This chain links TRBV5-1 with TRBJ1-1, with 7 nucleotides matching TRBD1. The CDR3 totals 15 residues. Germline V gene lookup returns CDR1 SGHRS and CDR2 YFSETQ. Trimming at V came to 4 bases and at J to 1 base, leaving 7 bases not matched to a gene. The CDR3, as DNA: TGCGCCAGCAGCCCTTTACAGGGGTCGAACACTGAAGCTTTCTTT. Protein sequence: CASSPLQGSNTEAFF.